The rows below give T cell receptor beta chains drawn from one sample of a study of T cell repertoires in cytomegalovirus infection. Each CDR3 protein is one row after TCRdb ran MiXCR on the reads. This sample carries fewer than 250,000 distinct CDR3 sequences, approximately 13% of them seen once, and the ten largest clones take 1.5% to 2%. Sequenced: PBMCs. These receptors were taken from a human donor in good health (CMV status not recorded). Some clones in this sample may be carry-over from other donors' samples. Each CDR3 is given with its conserved first and last residue. The D gene is left open where the match is weak. Only some rows state a clone size, as once, few, many or a class for expanded clones.

j_call,v_call,d_call,clone_size,cdr3_length,cdr3_nt,cdr3_aa
TRBJ2-4,TRBV28,NA,NA,16,TGTGCCAGCAGTTTAACCTCCGGGACAAGCGTAAACATTCAGTACTTC,CASSLTSGTSVNIQYF
TRBJ2-3,TRBV28,NA,many,16,TGTGCCAGCAGTTATAACGAATGGAGCGGCACAGATACGCAGTATTTT,CASSYNEWSGTDTQYF
TRBJ2-7,TRBV29-1,TRBD1,many,14,TGCAGCGCTGCATCCCGGACAGGCACCTACGAGCAGTACTTC,CSAASRTGTYEQYF
TRBJ1-3,TRBV7-2,TRBD1,many,13,TGTGCCAGCAGCACGACAGGGGAAAACACCATATATTTT,CASSTTGENTIYF
TRBJ2-7,TRBV6-2/TRBV6-3,TRBD2,many,15,TGTGCCAGCAGTCCTCAGGGACTACCCTCCTACGAGCAGTACTTC,CASSPQGLPSYEQYF
TRBJ2-3,TRBV5-5,TRBD1,few,16,TGTGCCAGCAGCTTGAGGTCTGGACAGGGCACAGATACGCAGTATTTT,CASSLRSGQGTDTQYF
TRBJ2-2,TRBV10-3,NA,few,17,TGTGCCATCAGTGATGCCCCGGACGGCCCGAACACCGGGGAGCTGTTTTTT,CAISDAPDGPNTGELFF
TRBJ1-1,TRBV10-3,TRBD1,few,13,TGTGCCATTCGGCAGGGGGAAGAGACTGAAGCTTTCTTT,CAIRQGEETEAFF
TRBJ2-7,TRBV29-1,TRBD1,few,15,TGCAGCGTTGCCCAGGGACAGGGGGGAAACTACGAGCAGTACTTC,CSVAQGQGGNYEQYF
TRBJ2-2,TRBV14,TRBD1,once,13,TGTGCCAGCAGCCAGACAGGGACCGGGGAGCTGTTTTTT,CASSQTGTGELFF
TRBJ1-2,TRBV11-2,NA,NA,13,TGTGCCAGCAGCTTAGATTTCACGGGAGGCTACACCTTC,CASSLDFTGGYTF
TRBJ1-5,TRBV20-1,NA,few,15,TGCAGTGCGGAGGGGTCCCAAAGTAGCAATCAGCCCCAGCATTTT,CSAEGSQSSNQPQHF
TRBJ2-1,TRBV5-1,TRBD2,NA,15,TGCGCCAGCATGCTGGGACTAGCGGGATCTACTGAGCAGTTCTTC,CASMLGLAGSTEQFF
TRBJ1-5,TRBV7-2,TRBD1,many,16,TGTGCCAGCAGCCCCCCCGGACAGGTTTGGAATCAGCCCCAGCATTTT,CASSPPGQVWNQPQHF
TRBJ1-1,TRBV28,NA,many,16,TGTGCCAGCAGTTTGGGTTCAGCAGGGCTGAACACTGAAGCTTTCTTT,CASSLGSAGLNTEAFF